The rows below give T cell receptor beta chains drawn from one sample of a study of T cell responses to AZD1222 COVID-19 vaccine. The method was immunoSEQ multiplex PCR; TCRdb's version includes in-frame clones alone and lacks a portion of them. The sample lists more than 85,000 clones, around 80% occurring once. Specimen: peripheral blood, collected on day 0 of AZD1222 vaccination. These receptors all come from an adult in good health. The CDR3 runs from the conserved cysteine through the conserved F or W. Each record gives: CDR3 length, J gene, D gene, clone size, V gene, CDR3 protein, CDR3 DNA. D genes are given only for firm matches. The listing skips clone size in some rows; elsewhere it reads once, few, many or a size class.

len: 12
j_gene: TRBJ2-1
d_gene: .
abundance: .
v_gene: TRBV3-1/TRBV3-2
CDR3aa: CASSQDKGEQFF
CDR3nt: TGTGCCAGCAGCCAAGATAAGGGTGAGCAGTTCTTC

len: 14
j_gene: TRBJ1-2
d_gene: .
abundance: .
v_gene: TRBV28
CDR3aa: CASSRGLWGGGYTF
CDR3nt: TGTGCCAGCAGCCGAGGGCTTTGGGGCGGTGGCTACACCTTC

len: 15
j_gene: TRBJ1-2
d_gene: .
abundance: .
v_gene: TRBV28
CDR3aa: CASSFQFPANYGYTF
CDR3nt: TGTGCCAGCAGTTTTCAATTTCCAGCTAACTATGGCTACACCTTC

len: 13
j_gene: TRBJ2-7
d_gene: .
abundance: .
v_gene: TRBV7-6
CDR3aa: CASSLVAGHEQYF
CDR3nt: TGTGCCAGCAGCTTAGTGGCAGGGCACGAGCAGTACTTC

len: 15
j_gene: TRBJ1-1
d_gene: .
abundance: few
v_gene: TRBV6-2/TRBV6-3
CDR3aa: CASSLTRRVNTEAFF
CDR3nt: TGTGCCAGCAGCCTCACCCGCAGGGTGAACACTGAAGCTTTCTTT

len: 12
j_gene: TRBJ2-2
d_gene: .
abundance: .
v_gene: TRBV2
CDR3aa: CASDDGLGELFF
CDR3nt: TGTGCCAGCGATGACGGGCTCGGGGAGCTGTTTTTT

len: 13
j_gene: TRBJ1-1
d_gene: .
abundance: .
v_gene: TRBV7-3
CDR3aa: CASSLKENTEAFF
CDR3nt: TGTGCCAGCAGCTTAAAGGAAAACACTGAAGCTTTCTTT

len: 18
j_gene: TRBJ2-2
d_gene: .
abundance: .
v_gene: TRBV24-1
CDR3aa: CATSGYNKRVLDTGELFF
CDR3nt: TGTGCCACCAGTGGTTACAACAAAAGGGTGCTCGACACCGGGGAGCTGTTTTTT

len: 11
j_gene: TRBJ1-1
d_gene: .
abundance: .
v_gene: TRBV5-1
CDR3aa: CASSLGGEAFF
CDR3nt: TGCGCCAGCAGCTTGGGCGGGGAAGCTTTCTTT

len: 15
j_gene: TRBJ2-1
d_gene: TRBD1
abundance: .
v_gene: TRBV29-1
CDR3aa: CSVEVGTGPVNEQFF
CDR3nt: TGCAGCGTTGAGGTAGGGACAGGTCCAGTCAATGAGCAGTTCTTC

len: 15
j_gene: TRBJ1-3
d_gene: TRBD1
abundance: .
v_gene: TRBV19
CDR3aa: CAGDRGSSSGNTIYF
CDR3nt: TGTGCCGGGGACAGGGGCTCGAGCTCTGGAAACACCATATATTTT

len: 17
j_gene: TRBJ2-2
d_gene: .
abundance: .
v_gene: TRBV7-8
CDR3aa: CASSSLRAGANTGELFF
CDR3nt: TGTGCCAGCAGCTCCCTAAGGGCAGGAGCGAACACCGGGGAGCTGTTTTTT

len: 11
j_gene: TRBJ2-3
d_gene: .
abundance: .
v_gene: TRBV19
CDR3aa: CASRSGDTQYF
CDR3nt: TGTGCCAGTAGGTCGGGGGATACGCAGTATTTT

len: 16
j_gene: TRBJ2-3
d_gene: TRBD2
abundance: .
v_gene: TRBV11-2
CDR3aa: CASTKRAGESTDTQYF
CDR3nt: TGTGCCAGCACCAAGAGAGCGGGGGAGAGCACAGATACGCAGTATTTT

len: 18
j_gene: TRBJ2-3
d_gene: TRBD2
abundance: .
v_gene: TRBV4-3
CDR3aa: CASSQDQATSGRTDTQYF
CDR3nt: TGCGCCAGCAGCCAAGATCAAGCGACTAGCGGGAGGACAGATACGCAGTATTTT

len: 13
j_gene: TRBJ2-1
d_gene: TRBD2
abundance: .
v_gene: TRBV7-2
CDR3aa: CASSLGGRFEQFF
CDR3nt: TGTGCCAGCAGCTTGGGCGGGAGGTTCGAGCAGTTCTTC

len: 15
j_gene: TRBJ2-1
d_gene: TRBD2
abundance: .
v_gene: TRBV7-2
CDR3aa: CASSLPNLAGNEQFF
CDR3nt: TGTGCCAGCAGCTTACCCAATCTAGCGGGGAATGAGCAGTTCTTC

len: 13
j_gene: TRBJ1-5
d_gene: .
abundance: .
v_gene: TRBV2
CDR3aa: CASSVGREQPQHF
CDR3nt: TGTGCCAGCAGTGTAGGGAGGGAGCAGCCCCAGCATTTT

len: 15
j_gene: TRBJ1-3
d_gene: TRBD1
abundance: .
v_gene: TRBV5-1
CDR3aa: CASSQTTGTGNTIYF
CDR3nt: TGCGCCAGCAGCCAAACGACAGGGACTGGAAACACCATATATTTT

len: 15
j_gene: TRBJ2-3
d_gene: TRBD2
abundance: .
v_gene: TRBV3-1/TRBV3-2
CDR3aa: CASSPLAGGTDTQYF
CDR3nt: TGTGCCAGCAGCCCGCTAGCGGGGGGCACAGATACGCAGTATTTT

len: 15
j_gene: TRBJ1-5
d_gene: .
abundance: .
v_gene: TRBV2
CDR3aa: CASSAQDLSNQPQHF
CDR3nt: TGTGCCAGCAGCGCGCAGGATCTTAGCAATCAGCCCCAGCATTTT

len: 13
j_gene: TRBJ1-2
d_gene: .
abundance: .
v_gene: TRBV6-1
CDR3aa: CASSEGENWGYTF
CDR3nt: TGTGCCAGCAGTGAGGGGGAAAATTGGGGCTACACCTTC

len: 13
j_gene: TRBJ2-7
d_gene: TRBD1
abundance: .
v_gene: TRBV5-1
CDR3aa: CASSGQGYYEQYF
CDR3nt: TGCGCCAGCTCGGGACAGGGGTACTACGAGCAGTACTTC

len: 15
j_gene: TRBJ2-1
d_gene: TRBD2
abundance: .
v_gene: TRBV9
CDR3aa: CASSVRLAGQNEQFF
CDR3nt: TGTGCCAGCAGCGTACGACTAGCGGGCCAGAATGAGCAGTTCTTC

len: 15
j_gene: TRBJ2-1
d_gene: TRBD1
abundance: .
v_gene: TRBV5-6
CDR3aa: CASSLGTGVNNEQFF
CDR3nt: TGTGCCAGCAGCCTGGGGACAGGGGTAAACAATGAGCAGTTCTTC

len: 18
j_gene: TRBJ2-5
d_gene: .
abundance: .
v_gene: TRBV5-1
CDR3aa: CASSLDVSNGLRQETQYF
CDR3nt: TGCGCCAGCAGCTTGGACGTTTCTAATGGACTGCGACAAGAGACCCAGTACTTC

len: 13
j_gene: TRBJ1-3
d_gene: TRBD1
abundance: .
v_gene: TRBV5-5
CDR3aa: CASSQGQGYTIYF
CDR3nt: TGTGCCAGCAGCCAGGGACAGGGCTACACCATATATTTT

len: 11
j_gene: TRBJ1-2
d_gene: .
abundance: .
v_gene: TRBV28
CDR3aa: CATAGNYGYTF
CDR3nt: TGTGCCACTGCTGGTAACTATGGCTACACCTTC

len: 13
j_gene: TRBJ1-1
d_gene: .
abundance: .
v_gene: TRBV3-1/TRBV3-2
CDR3aa: CASSLGGNTEAFF
CDR3nt: TGTGCCAGCAGCCTAGGGGGGAACACTGAAGCTTTCTTT

len: 15
j_gene: TRBJ1-5
d_gene: .
abundance: .
v_gene: TRBV5-6
CDR3aa: CASSFGARNNQPQHF
CDR3nt: TGTGCCAGCAGCTTTGGGGCGAGAAACAATCAGCCCCAGCATTTT

len: 14
j_gene: TRBJ2-2
d_gene: .
abundance: few
v_gene: TRBV5-4
CDR3aa: CASSVDYNTGELFF
CDR3nt: TGTGCCAGCTCCGTGGACTATAACACCGGGGAGCTGTTTTTT

len: 14
j_gene: TRBJ2-7
d_gene: .
abundance: .
v_gene: TRBV6-2/TRBV6-3
CDR3aa: CASSYTRTFYEQYF
CDR3nt: TGTGCCAGCAGTTACACCAGGACCTTCTACGAGCAGTACTTC

len: 13
j_gene: TRBJ2-1
d_gene: .
abundance: few
v_gene: TRBV7-9
CDR3aa: CASSLGALEEQFF
CDR3nt: TGTGCCAGCAGCTTAGGGGCATTGGAGGAGCAGTTCTTC

len: 13
j_gene: TRBJ2-5
d_gene: .
abundance: .
v_gene: TRBV5-8
CDR3aa: CASSSGRQETQYF
CDR3nt: TGTGCCAGCAGCTCTGGGAGGCAAGAGACCCAGTACTTC

len: 17
j_gene: TRBJ1-4
d_gene: .
abundance: .
v_gene: TRBV14
CDR3aa: CASSQGGNRVLGEKLFF
CDR3nt: TGTGCCAGCAGCCAAGGGGGAAACAGGGTTCTCGGTGAAAAACTGTTTTTT